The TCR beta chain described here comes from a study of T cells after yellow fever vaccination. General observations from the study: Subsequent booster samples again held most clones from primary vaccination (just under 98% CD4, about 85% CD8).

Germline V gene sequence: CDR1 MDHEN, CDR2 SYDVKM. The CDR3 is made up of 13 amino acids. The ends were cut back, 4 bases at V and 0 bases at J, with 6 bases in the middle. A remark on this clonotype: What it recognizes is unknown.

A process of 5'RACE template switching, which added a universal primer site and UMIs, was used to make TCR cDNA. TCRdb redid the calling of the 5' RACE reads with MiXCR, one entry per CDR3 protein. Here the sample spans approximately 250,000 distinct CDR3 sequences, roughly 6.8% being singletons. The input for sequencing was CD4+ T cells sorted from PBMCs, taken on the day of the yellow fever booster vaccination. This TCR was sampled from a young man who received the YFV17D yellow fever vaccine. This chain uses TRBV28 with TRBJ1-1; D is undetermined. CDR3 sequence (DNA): TGTGCCAGCAGTTCGGACGTGAACACTGAAGCTTTCTTT. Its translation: CASSSDVNTEAFF. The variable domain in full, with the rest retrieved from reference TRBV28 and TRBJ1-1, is DVKVTQSSRYLVKRTGEKVFLECVQDMDHENMFWYRQDPGLGLRLIYFSYDVKMKEKGDIPEGYSVSREKKERFSLILESASTNQTSMYLCASSSDVNTEAFFGQGTRLTVV.